Detailed here is one T cell receptor beta chain. The sample originates from a study of blood T cell repertoires in COVID-19. Study summary: Spain, Italy and the United States supplied samples that represented acute and convalescent COVID-19. Sources were T cells, B-cell-depleted T cells, or PBMCs; the material itself was cDNA or gDNA.

As originally analysed: Estimates of nucleated cell counts were drawn from the amplification of reference gene primers. Sequencing used immunoSEQ multiplex PCR; TCRdb keeps in-frame clones, though not all of them. V, J and clone size derive from that table, while D and trimming were established from the DNA sequence. The profile shows about 180,000 clones, 80% to 85% of them singletons. CDR3 size: 17 residues. Germline V gene sequence: CDR1 SGHRS, CDR2 YFSETQ. Trimming cost V 6 bases and J 4 bases, with 25 bases left between them. The clonotype was recovered from a woman aged 70-85 years with COVID-19, enrolled during active disease. Sequenced material: peripheral blood. This chain uses TRBV5-1 with TRBJ1-1; tentative D call: TRBD1 (6 bases). The CDR3 region has the DNA TGCGCCAGCACTTCTCAGGGGTGGGGTGTTTCGAGCACTGAAGCTTTCTTT. Protein product: CASTSQGWGVSSTEAFF.